This T cell receptor beta chain was captured in a study of persistence of HIV-infected CD4 T cells. Across the whole study: Donors were ART-treated; their CMV- and Gag-responding CD4+ T cells were isolated. Suppressive ART had lasted a median of 8 years. Whole-study findings and limits: CMV- and Gag-responding cells had lower TCRbeta richness than CD3/CD28-responding cells.

CDR3 length: 15 amino acids. V lost 1 base and J lost 8; bases outside the gene matches: 5. Germline V gives CDR1 SGHRS, CDR2 YFSETQ. This was the immunoSEQ version 4 assay in survey mode. The table came from immunoSEQ multiplex PCR; TCRdb's copy has only in-frame clones and leaves some out. Of 40,000 to 55,000 clones detected, 75% to 85% appear once; the ten largest clones hold approximately 3%. Cells were stimulated with CMV-infected fibroblast lysates at 10 ug/mL. CD40L-negative CD69-negative CD45RO-high memory CD4+ T cells were sorted as populations depleted of antigen-responding cells. PBMCs were depleted of CD8+ T cells before stimulation. A word on this clone: The antigen remains unidentified.

The sequenced sample was CD4+ T cells sorted from PBMCs after roughly 18-hour stimulation, obtained from a patient who received antiretroviral therapy. The rearrangement joins TRBV5-1 to TRBJ1-4; the match to TRBD1 covers 10 bases. This TCR was recovered from an adult man with HIV who was CMV-seropositive. The CDR3 loop is CASSLRQGAKEKLFF. In DNA form, the CDR3 reads TGCGCCAGCAGCTTGCGACAGGGGGCGAAGGAAAAACTGTTTTTT.